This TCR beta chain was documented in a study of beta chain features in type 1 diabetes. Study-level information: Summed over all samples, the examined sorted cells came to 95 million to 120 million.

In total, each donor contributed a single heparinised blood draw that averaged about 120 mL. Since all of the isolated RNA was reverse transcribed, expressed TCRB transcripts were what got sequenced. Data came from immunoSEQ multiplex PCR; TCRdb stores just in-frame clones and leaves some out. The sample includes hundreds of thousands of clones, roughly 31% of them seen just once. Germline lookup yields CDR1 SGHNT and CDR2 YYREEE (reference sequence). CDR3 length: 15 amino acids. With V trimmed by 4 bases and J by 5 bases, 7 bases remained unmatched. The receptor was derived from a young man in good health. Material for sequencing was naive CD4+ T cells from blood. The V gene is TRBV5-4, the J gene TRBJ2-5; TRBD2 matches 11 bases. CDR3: CASSSRTSGPETQYF. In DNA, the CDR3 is TGTGCCAGCAGCAGCCGGACTAGCGGGCCGGAGACCCAGTACTTC.